This T cell receptor (beta chain) was retrieved from a study of PD-1 blockade in classical Hodgkin lymphoma. Study as a whole: Nivolumab was given intravenously to patients at 3 mg/kg every 2 weeks. Findings and caveats of the study: Diminished baseline TCR diversity has been reported in newly diagnosed patients relative to healthy donors. Lower baseline TCR diversity marked trial partial responders and progressors. Nothing has yet pinned down what causes the repertoire differences, possibly disease activity or prior therapy.

Sequencing was performed with immunoSEQ multiplex PCR; in TCRdb, only in-frame clones are kept and a portion is missing. The sample includes about 72,000 clones, approximately 94% of them seen just once. Every patient experienced relapse after autologous stem cell transplantation, and brentuximab vedotin exposure varied. In the case of this clone: Its antigen remains unknown.

V gave up 0 bases and J gave up 0 bases, with 15 bases separating them. CDR1 is PRHDT, CDR2 FYEKMQ, per germline (reference sequence). The CDR3 sequence is 17 residues long. V and J are TRBV13 and TRBJ2-7, with D perhaps TRBD2 (6 bases). The material sequenced was peripheral blood mononuclear cells (PBMCs), taken at baseline. The sequence derives from a human donor with classical Hodgkin lymphoma. CDR3 nucleotide sequence: TGTGCCAGCAGCTTAGGGGCCCGAGGAGGGTTCTCCTACGAGCAGTACTTC. This gives the protein CASSLGARGGFSYEQYF.